This note documents a single TCR beta chain sequence. V was pared by 2 bases and J by 8 bases, with 6 bases of the junction left unmatched. Germline CDR1 MGHRA, CDR2 YSYEKL. There are 16 residues in the CDR3. In the source study's methods: Amplifying reference gene primers gave estimates of nucleated cell counts. Sequencing was performed with immunoSEQ multiplex PCR; in TCRdb, only in-frame clones are kept and a portion is missing. For V, J and clone size, that table is used; D and trimming come from the DNA. The table shows around 170,000 clones, with around 83% occurring only once. This specimen belongs to a study of blood T cell repertoires in COVID-19.

The sample was peripheral blood. The receptor comes from a woman in her 70s with COVID-19, enrolled during active disease. The chain combines TRBV4-1 with TRBJ1-6; 10 positions match TRBD1. DNA of the CDR3: TGCGCCAGCAGCCAACCCGGGACAGGGGTTGATTCACCCCTCCACTTT. Its translation is CASSQPGTGVDSPLHF.